These 4 T cell receptor beta chains share one sample of origin, sequenced in a study of CXCR3-negative and CXCR3-positive naive CD8 T cells (dated by TCRdb to about 2019). For these receptors, no antigen is known. Sequencing used a NextSeq 550. The Human TCR Profiling Kit (MiLaboratory) was used to make UMI-labeled 5' RACE TRB cDNA libraries. After TCRdb reprocessed the reads, each CDR3 protein sequence was kept as one row, without DNA. This sample's table carries approximately 48,000 distinct CDR3 sequences. The biggest ten clones account for approximately 0.52% of the sample. Study-level results and caveats: Compared with CXCR3-negative naive cells, CXCR3-positive naive cells had TRB CDR3s with higher hydrophobicity (lower Kidera factor 4), lower energy, and higher strength and volume indices.

Sequencing was carried out using naive CXCR3+ CD8+ T cells from blood. The cell subset or site tag for this specimen amounts to: CD45RO-CCR7+CD27+CD95- naive CD8+ T cells expressing CXCR3 (TNR3+). The receptors originated from a human donor in good health. Some clones in this sample may be carry-over from other donors' samples.

V and J are TRBV21-1 and TRBJ2-3; the TCRdb call, TRBD2, lacks DNA for checking. TRBV21-1 is a pseudogene locus. The CDR3 runs to 16 residues. The CDR3 protein is CARFAPGTSRVDTQYF.

The genes are TRBV11-1 and TRBJ2-3. The germline V gene encodes CDR1 SGHAT and CDR2 FQDESV (reference sequence). This CDR3 spans 15 amino acids. The CDR3 loop reads CASSLVGSSWDTQYF.

The V gene is TRBV7-3, the J gene TRBJ2-3; TCRdb proposes TRBD1, but this gene call is untestable without DNA. The CDR3 sequence is 16 residues long. Germline V gene lookup returns CDR1 SGHTA and CDR2 FQGTGA. The CDR3 here is CASSSYTGGVADTQYF.

V usage is TRBV5-8 and J usage is TRBJ2-5; the D call from TCRdb, TRBD1, cannot be confirmed without DNA. The CDR3 has 15 residues. CDR1 is SGHTS, CDR2 YDEGEE, per germline. The CDR3 reads CASSTGQGAWETQYF.